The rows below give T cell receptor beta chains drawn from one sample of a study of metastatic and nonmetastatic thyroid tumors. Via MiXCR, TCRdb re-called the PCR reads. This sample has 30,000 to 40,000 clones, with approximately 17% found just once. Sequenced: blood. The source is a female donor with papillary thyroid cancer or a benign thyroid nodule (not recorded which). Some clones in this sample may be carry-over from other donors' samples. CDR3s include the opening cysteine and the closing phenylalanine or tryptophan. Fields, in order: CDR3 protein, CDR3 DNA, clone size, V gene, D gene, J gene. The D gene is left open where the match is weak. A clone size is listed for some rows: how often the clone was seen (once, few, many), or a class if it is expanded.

CASNHEMTPGSNEQFF TGTGCCAGCAACCATGAGATGACCCCCGGGAGCAATGAGCAGTTCTTC - TRBV5-2 - TRBJ2-1
CASSLVLAYGELFF TGTGCCAGCAGCTTAGTCTTAGCCTACGGGGAGCTGTTTTTT many TRBV7-9 - TRBJ2-2
CSAPGTAGTEAFF TGCAGTGCTCCCGGGACGGCCGGCACTGAAGCTTTCTTT medium-sized TRBV20-1 - TRBJ1-1
CASREVSGAGSPLHF TGTGCCAGCAGGGAGGTATCGGGGGCCGGATCACCCCTCCACTTT medium-sized TRBV6-1 - TRBJ1-6
CASLKRGYTDTQYF TGTGCCAGCCTGAAACGGGGTTACACAGATACGCAGTATTTT many TRBV5-4 - TRBJ2-3
CSVEGGLAGGPSYEQYF TGCAGCGTTGAAGGTGGGCTAGCGGGAGGACCCTCCTACGAGCAGTACTTC many TRBV29-1 TRBD2 TRBJ2-7
CASSESNQETQYF TGTGCCAGCAGTGAATCCAATCAAGAGACCCAGTACTTC many TRBV25-1 - TRBJ2-5
CASSWSRDIYEQYF TGTGCCAGCAGCTGGTCCCGTGATATCTACGAGCAGTACTTC once TRBV7-2 - TRBJ2-7
CSAYPRGLAGVHEQFF TGCAGTGCCTATCCCCGCGGACTAGCTGGAGTCCATGAGCAGTTCTTC - TRBV20-1 TRBD2 TRBJ2-1
CASSPPPPQTGDEKLFF TGTGCCAGCAGTCCCCCACCCCCTCAGACGGGTGATGAAAAACTGTTTTTT many TRBV28 - TRBJ1-4
CSASRMVLLQYF TGCAGTGCATCGAGGATGGTTCTGCTTCAGTATTTT - TRBV20-1 - TRBJ2-3
CSVDSADTQYF TGCAGCGTGGACTCGGCAGATACGCAGTATTTT - TRBV29-1 - TRBJ2-3
CSAGRGWLGYTGSYEQYF TGCAGTGCGGGTCGGGGATGGTTAGGGTATACGGGCTCCTACGAGCAGTACTTC - TRBV20-1 - TRBJ2-7
CASSQLSRDGRYGYTF TGTGCCAGCAGCCAACTGTCCCGGGACGGTCGATATGGCTACACCTTC many TRBV3-1 - TRBJ1-2
CSAKSGFGYGYTF TGCAGTGCTAAATCAGGGTTCGGCTATGGCTACACCTTC - TRBV20-1 - TRBJ1-2
CASSLEGTGNYGYTF TGTGCCAGCAGCTTAGAGGGAACGGGGAACTATGGCTACACCTTC - TRBV11-2 - TRBJ1-2
CAWSVLGEQFF TGTGCCTGGAGTGTACTTGGTGAGCAGTTCTTC many TRBV30 - TRBJ2-1
CASSSTINPNTEAFF TGTGCCAGCAGCTCTACGATTAACCCGAACACTGAAGCTTTCTTT few TRBV9 - TRBJ1-1
CASTLPGQGAAYSNQPQHF TGTGCCAGCACCCTACCAGGACAGGGGGCCGCCTATAGCAATCAGCCCCAGCATTTT many TRBV6-6 TRBD1 TRBJ1-5
CASSLGGIAGYTF TGTGCCAGCAGCTTAGGAGGGATAGCTGGCTACACCTTC many TRBV13 - TRBJ1-2
CASSQEGLAGGDTGELFF TGCGCCAGCAGCCAAGAAGGGCTAGCGGGAGGGGACACCGGGGAGCTGTTTTTT many TRBV4-1 TRBD2 TRBJ2-2
CASSLAEIKGAKETQYF TGTGCCAGCAGCTTAGCGGAAATAAAGGGAGCGAAAGAGACCCAGTACTTC many TRBV7-2 - TRBJ2-5